This T cell receptor beta chain was captured by sequencing in a study of memory CD4+ T cells and cytomegalovirus serostatus. On the study more broadly: Donors were healthy Belgian adults, several CMV seropositive and approximately 23 seronegative. Study findings and constraints: CD4+ memory repertoires contained about two fifths of the 164 reported CMV TCRbeta sequences.

The sort gate was single viable CD3+CD4+CD8-CD45RO+ cells for memory CD4+ T cells. Serostatus was set by detecting CMV pp150, pp28, p38, p52 IgG. CD4+ T cells were isolated by positive magnetic selection. Note on this clone: What it binds is unknown.

TCRdb's copy holds only in-frame clones and misses some; the assay was immunoSEQ multiplex PCR. The sample contains approximately 88,000 clones, roughly 80% of which appear only once. Sequenced: memory CD4+ T cells from blood. The receptor was isolated from an adult in good health and CMV-seropositive.

The CDR3 DNA reads as TGTGCCAGTAGTATAACCGGGACAAGAATTACCTACGAGCAGTACTTC. Protein sequence: CASSITGTRITYEQYF. The chain combines TRBV19 with TRBJ2-7, with a possible D match to TRBD1 (6 bases). The CDR3 covers 16 residues. The germline CDR1 and CDR2 sequences are LNHDA and SQIVND (reference sequence). V shed 2 bases and J shed 2 bases, with 16 bases lying between them.